Listed below are T cell receptor beta chains from one sample, sequenced in a study of blood T cell repertoires in COVID-19. TCRdb keeps only in-frame clones here, not all; method: immunoSEQ multiplex PCR. The table shows 250,000 to 300,000 clones, with about 86% occurring only once. The source material was PBMCs or T cells enriched from blood (not recorded which). Receptors were obtained from a man aged 50-59 years who had recovered from COVID-19. The CDR3 runs from the conserved cysteine through the conserved F or W. Each record gives: clone size, V gene, D gene, J gene, CDR3 protein, CDR3 DNA. The D gene is left open where the match is weak. Clone size is not always given. Where it is, it says once, few, many or a class for expanded clones.

>-|TRBV5-5|TRBD1|TRBJ2-7
CASSLESVGQGVNEQYF
TGTGCCAGCAGCTTGGAGTCGGTGGGACAGGGGGTAAACGAGCAGTACTTC
>-|TRBV7-6|TRBD2|TRBJ2-5
CASSLVAGGQETQYF
TGTGCCAGCAGCTTAGTTGCGGGGGGGCAAGAGACCCAGTACTTC
>-|TRBV29-1|TRBD2|TRBJ2-1
CSVRLAGGLNEQFF
TGCAGCGTCAGACTAGCGGGAGGGCTCAATGAGCAGTTCTTC
>-|TRBV3-1/TRBV3-2|-|TRBJ2-1
CASSQAGGGYNEQFF
TGTGCCAGCAGCCAAGCGGGGGGCGGCTACAATGAGCAGTTCTTC
>-|TRBV7-9|-|TRBJ1-1
CASSLGVSSGMNTEAFF
TGTGCCAGCAGCTTAGGAGTCTCGTCGGGGATGAACACTGAAGCTTTCTTT
>-|TRBV18|-|TRBJ1-5
CASSPPLAGGGQTPQHF
TGTGCCAGCTCACCACCGTTGGCTGGGGGGGGGCAGACGCCCCAGCATTTT
>-|TRBV12-5|TRBD1|TRBJ1-5
CASGSGQPNQPQHF
TGTGCTAGTGGTTCGGGACAGCCCAATCAGCCCCAGCATTTT
>once|TRBV11-3|-|TRBJ2-6
CASSGRVSGANVLTF
TGTGCCAGCAGCGGCAGGGTTTCAGGGGCCAACGTCCTGACTTTC
>-|TRBV28|-|TRBJ1-2
CASSPPGPGDYGYTF
TGTGCCAGCAGTCCCCCGGGCCCAGGGGACTATGGCTACACCTTC
>-|TRBV19|-|TRBJ2-5
CASSRSAVSQETQYF
TGTGCCAGTAGTAGATCCGCGGTCTCCCAAGAGACCCAGTACTTC
>-|TRBV27|TRBD1|TRBJ1-4
CASSSTGTGAAWRKLFF
TGTGCCAGCAGTTCAACCGGGACAGGGGCCGCGTGGCGAAAACTGTTTTTT
>-|TRBV28|-|TRBJ2-2
CASSLLAPGELFF
TGTGCCAGCAGTTTACTAGCCCCCGGGGAGCTGTTTTTT
>-|TRBV10-3|-|TRBJ2-6
CAVPRQTTSGANVLTF
TGTGCCGTTCCGAGACAGACCACATCTGGGGCCAACGTCCTGACTTTC
>-|TRBV19|TRBD1|TRBJ1-4
CASSLWTGQEKLFF
TGTGCCAGTAGTCTTTGGACAGGGCAGGAAAAACTGTTTTTT
>-|TRBV9|TRBD2|TRBJ2-3
CASTGDYGTDTQYF
TGTGCCAGCACCGGGGACTACGGCACAGATACGCAGTATTTT
>-|TRBV2|-|TRBJ1-2
CASQVVKGPGDNYGYTF
TGTGCCAGCCAAGTCGTTAAGGGGCCAGGGGATAACTATGGCTACACCTTC
>-|TRBV7-9|-|TRBJ1-3
CASSLAVGATGGNTIYF
TGTGCCAGCAGCTTAGCGGTGGGCGCGACGGGGGGAAACACCATATATTTT
>-|TRBV10-2|-|TRBJ1-4
CASTVAGGEKLFF
TGCGCCAGCACGGTGGCAGGAGGGGAAAAACTGTTTTTT
>-|TRBV5-6|-|TRBJ2-7
CASRPTASYEQYF
TGTGCCAGCAGACCGACAGCCTCCTACGAGCAGTACTTC
>-|TRBV30|TRBD2|TRBJ2-2
CAWSARDLRASGVNTGELFF
TGTGCCTGGAGTGCCCGGGACCTCCGGGCTAGCGGGGTCAACACCGGGGAGCTGTTTTTT
>-|TRBV5-4|TRBD2|TRBJ2-1
CASTEGGLNEQFF
TGTGCCAGCACGGAGGGAGGGCTCAATGAGCAGTTCTTC
>-|TRBV19|-|TRBJ1-4
CASSAQGNWNEKLFF
TGTGCCAGTAGTGCACAGGGAAACTGGAATGAAAAACTGTTTTTT
>once|TRBV4-3|-|TRBJ2-7
CASSQVWRQVGEQYF
TGCGCCAGCAGCCAAGTCTGGAGGCAAGTGGGTGAGCAGTACTTC
>few|TRBV11-3|-|TRBJ2-7
CASSLGRDIGEQYF
TGTGCCAGCAGCCTTGGCAGGGATATCGGCGAGCAGTACTTC
>-|TRBV18|TRBD2|TRBJ2-7
CASSPERGLAYEQYF
TGTGCCAGCTCACCTGAGCGGGGCTTGGCCTACGAGCAGTACTTC
>-|TRBV12-5|TRBD1|TRBJ1-6
CASALGQGNSPLHF
TGTGCTAGTGCCCTTGGACAGGGGAACTCACCCCTCCACTTT
>-|TRBV13|-|TRBJ2-5
CASSLYRQRETQYF
TGTGCCAGCAGCTTATACCGACAGAGGGAGACCCAGTACTTC
>-|TRBV18|TRBD1|TRBJ1-6
CASSPGQGSPLHF
TGTGCCAGCTCACCGGGACAGGGCTCACCCCTCCACTTT
>once|TRBV11-3|TRBD1|TRBJ2-4
CASSRGQGAQNIQYF
TGTGCCAGCAGCCGAGGACAGGGGGCCCAAAACATTCAGTACTTC
>-|TRBV10-3|TRBD1|TRBJ2-7
CAISDRGLGEQYF
TGTGCCATCAGCGACAGGGGGCTTGGCGAGCAGTACTTC
>-|TRBV29-1|-|TRBJ1-1
CSVYGGRAEAFF
TGCAGCGTGTATGGGGGCCGTGCTGAAGCTTTCTTT
>-|TRBV20-1|TRBD2|TRBJ2-7
CGPSGPYEQYF
TGCGGACCTAGCGGGCCCTACGAGCAGTACTTC
>-|TRBV2|TRBD2|TRBJ2-1
CASSPASGRNEQFF
TGTGCCAGCAGTCCGGCTAGCGGGAGAAATGAGCAGTTCTTC
>-|TRBV6-2/TRBV6-3|-|TRBJ2-6
CASSYSVGSGANVLTF
TGTGCCAGCAGTTACTCGGTCGGGTCTGGGGCCAACGTCCTGACTTTC
>-|TRBV5-1|-|TRBJ1-4
CASSHQQGRGEKLFF
TGCGCCAGCAGCCACCAACAGGGAAGAGGAGAAAAACTGTTTTTT
>-|TRBV9|-|TRBJ2-2
CASSVEGGRTAGELFF
TGTGCCAGCAGCGTAGAGGGTGGGAGAACGGCCGGGGAGCTGTTTTTT
>-|TRBV6-5|TRBD2|TRBJ2-1
CASIPRTSGSEQFF
TGTGCCAGCATTCCCCGGACTAGCGGGAGTGAGCAGTTCTTC
>-|TRBV7-7|TRBD1|TRBJ2-1
CASSPGQGSYNEQFF
TGTGCTAGCAGCCCGGGACAGGGGAGCTACAATGAGCAGTTCTTC
>-|TRBV5-1|-|TRBJ2-5
CASTQSEQETQYF
TGCGCCAGCACTCAATCGGAGCAAGAGACCCAGTACTTC
>-|TRBV5-3|-|TRBJ1-2
CARATDGKNYGYTF
TGTGCCAGAGCCACGGACGGGAAAAACTATGGCTACACCTTC
>-|TRBV30|-|TRBJ1-1
CAWSDGGNTEAFF
TGTGCCTGGAGCGACGGGGGGAACACTGAAGCTTTCTTT
>few|TRBV7-3|-|TRBJ2-3
CASSLVGATQYF
TGTGCCAGCAGCTTAGTAGGGGCTACGCAGTATTTT
>-|TRBV5-1|TRBD2|TRBJ2-1
CASSFRDYNYNEQFF
TGCGCCAGCAGCTTCCGGGACTACAACTACAATGAGCAGTTCTTC
>-|TRBV30|-|TRBJ1-1
CAWSVRDEAFF
TGTGCCTGGAGTGTACGAGATGAAGCTTTCTTT
>-|TRBV5-1|-|TRBJ2-7
CASSIAGNGEQYF
TGCGCCAGCAGCATTGCAGGGAACGGGGAGCAGTACTTC
>once|TRBV5-6|-|TRBJ1-5
CASSQGRGSNQPQHF
TGTGCCAGCAGCCAAGGCAGAGGGAGCAATCAGCCCCAGCATTTT
>-|TRBV5-6|TRBD2|TRBJ2-2
CASSWMGGRNTGELFF
TGTGCCAGCAGCTGGATGGGCGGGAGGAACACCGGGGAGCTGTTTTTT
>-|TRBV15|TRBD1|TRBJ1-1
CATSTPGGGGGTEAFF
TGTGCCACCAGCACTCCAGGGGGCGGAGGTGGCACTGAAGCTTTCTTT
>-|TRBV9|TRBD2|TRBJ2-3
CASSVAAGRVPDTQYF
TGTGCCAGCAGCGTAGCTGCCGGGAGGGTCCCAGATACGCAGTATTTT
>once|TRBV6-2/TRBV6-3|TRBD2|TRBJ2-7
CASSYPSGIAGSSYEQYF
TGTGCCAGCAGTTACCCCTCCGGGATAGCGGGGAGCTCCTACGAGCAGTACTTC
>few|TRBV4-1|TRBD2|TRBJ2-3
CASSQEFASGNTDTQYF
TGCGCCAGCAGCCAAGAATTCGCTAGCGGGAACACAGATACGCAGTATTTT
>-|TRBV5-4|TRBD2|TRBJ2-2
CASSTVGTSGREELFF
TGTGCCAGCAGCACAGTCGGGACTAGCGGGAGAGAGGAGCTGTTTTTT
>-|TRBV4-1|-|TRBJ2-7
CASSQDLYLGQAPYEQYF
TGCGCCAGCAGCCAAGATCTTTATCTTGGGCAGGCGCCTTACGAGCAGTACTTC